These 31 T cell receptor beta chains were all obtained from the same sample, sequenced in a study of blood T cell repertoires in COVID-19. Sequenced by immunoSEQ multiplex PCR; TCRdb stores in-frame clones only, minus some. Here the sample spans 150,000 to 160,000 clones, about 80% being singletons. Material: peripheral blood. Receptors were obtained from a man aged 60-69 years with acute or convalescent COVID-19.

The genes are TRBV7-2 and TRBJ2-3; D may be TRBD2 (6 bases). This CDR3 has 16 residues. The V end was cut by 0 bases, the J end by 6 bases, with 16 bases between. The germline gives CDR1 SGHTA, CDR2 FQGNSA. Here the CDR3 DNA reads TGTGCCAGCAGCTTAGCGCCGGGACTGGCTGGGGATACGCAGTATTTT. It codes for CASSLAPGLAGDTQYF. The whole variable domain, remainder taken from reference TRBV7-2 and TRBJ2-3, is GAGVSQSPSNKVTEKGKDVELRCDPISGHTALYWYRQSLGQGLEFLIYFQGNSAPDKSGLPSDRFSAERTGGSVSTLTIQRTQQEDSAVYLCASSLAPGLAGDTQYFGPGTRLTVL.

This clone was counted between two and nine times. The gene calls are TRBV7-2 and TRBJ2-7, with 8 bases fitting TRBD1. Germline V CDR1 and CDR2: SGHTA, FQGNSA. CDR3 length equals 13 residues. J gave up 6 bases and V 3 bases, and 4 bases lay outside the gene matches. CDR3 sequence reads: CASSFRRGREQYF. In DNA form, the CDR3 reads TGTGCCAGCAGCTTTCGCAGGGGGCGCGAGCAGTACTTC. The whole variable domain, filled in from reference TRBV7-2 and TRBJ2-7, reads GAGVSQSPSNKVTEKGKDVELRCDPISGHTALYWYRQSLGQGLEFLIYFQGNSAPDKSGLPSDRFSAERTGGSVSTLTIQRTQQEDSAVYLCASSFRRGREQYFGPGTRLTVT.

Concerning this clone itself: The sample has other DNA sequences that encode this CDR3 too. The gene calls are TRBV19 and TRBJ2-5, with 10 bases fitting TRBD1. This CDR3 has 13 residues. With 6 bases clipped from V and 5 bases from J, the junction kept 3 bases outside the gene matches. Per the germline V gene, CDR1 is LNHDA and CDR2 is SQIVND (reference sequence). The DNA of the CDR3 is TGTGCCAGTAGCCGGGACAGGGGTGAGACCCAGTACTTC. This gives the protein CASSRDRGETQYF.

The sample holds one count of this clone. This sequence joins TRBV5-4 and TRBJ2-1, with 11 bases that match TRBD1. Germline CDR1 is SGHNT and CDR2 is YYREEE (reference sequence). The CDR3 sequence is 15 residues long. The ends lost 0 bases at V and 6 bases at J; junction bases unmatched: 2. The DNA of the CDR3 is TGTGCCAGCAGCTTGGGAGGGACAGGGGGCAATGAGCAGTTCTTC. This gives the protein CASSLGGTGGNEQFF.

CDR3 sequence (DNA): TGCGCCAGCAGCTTGGCCGACAGGGTTCAGGGTGGCTACACCTTC. This translates into CASSLADRVQGGYTF. The gene calls are TRBV5-1 and TRBJ1-2, with TRBD1 matching 7 bases. The CDR3 runs 15 residues. J gave up 7 bases and V 0 bases, and 9 bases lay outside the gene matches. Germline V gene data show CDR1 as SGHRS and CDR2 as YFSETQ.

The CDR3, as DNA: TGTGCCAGCAGCCCCTGGGGCAGGGGGTCAACTAATGAAAAACTGTTTTTT. Its translation: CASSPWGRGSTNEKLFF. The chain has TRBV28 and TRBJ1-4; 7 bases are a match to TRBD1. The CDR3 has 17 residues. CDR1 is MDHEN and CDR2 is SYDVKM in the germline V gene. V was pared by 6 bases and J by 0 bases, with 10 bases of the junction left unmatched.

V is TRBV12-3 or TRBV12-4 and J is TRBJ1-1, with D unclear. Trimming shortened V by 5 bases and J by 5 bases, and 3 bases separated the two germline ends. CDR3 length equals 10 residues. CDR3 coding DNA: TGTGCCAGCAGTCGGACTGAAGCTTTCTTT. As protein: CASSRTEAFF.

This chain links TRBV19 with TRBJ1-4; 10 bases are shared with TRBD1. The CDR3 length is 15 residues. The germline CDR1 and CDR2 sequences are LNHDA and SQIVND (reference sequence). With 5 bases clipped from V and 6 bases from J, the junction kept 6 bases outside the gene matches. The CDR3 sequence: CASSAGTGDHEKLFF. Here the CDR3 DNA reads TGTGCCAGTAGTGCCGGGACAGGGGATCATGAAAAACTGTTTTTT.

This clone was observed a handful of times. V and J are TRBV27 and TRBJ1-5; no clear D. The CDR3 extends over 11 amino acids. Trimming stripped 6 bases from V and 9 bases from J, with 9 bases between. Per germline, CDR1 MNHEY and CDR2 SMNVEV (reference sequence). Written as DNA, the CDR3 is TGTGCCAGCAGCTCATCAGGGCCCCAGCATTTT. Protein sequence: CASSSSGPQHF.

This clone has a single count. The CDR3 is CASSRPDGGTGYNEQFF. The CDR3 DNA sequence: TGTGCCAGCAGTCGCCCTGATGGCGGAACCGGTTACAATGAGCAGTTCTTC. The V call is TRBV6-2 or TRBV6-3, the J call TRBJ2-1; D gene unclear. V was clipped by 5 bases and J by 4 bases, with 21 bases between them. From germline, CDR1 is MNHEY and CDR2 SVGEGT. This CDR3 region has 17 residues.

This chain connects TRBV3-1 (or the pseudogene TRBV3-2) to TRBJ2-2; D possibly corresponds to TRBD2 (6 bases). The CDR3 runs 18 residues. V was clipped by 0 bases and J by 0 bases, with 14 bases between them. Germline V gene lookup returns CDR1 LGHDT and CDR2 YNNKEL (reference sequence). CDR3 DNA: TGTGCCAGCAGCCAAGATCGGATAGCGGTGACGAACACCGGGGAGCTGTTTTTT. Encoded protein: CASSQDRIAVTNTGELFF.

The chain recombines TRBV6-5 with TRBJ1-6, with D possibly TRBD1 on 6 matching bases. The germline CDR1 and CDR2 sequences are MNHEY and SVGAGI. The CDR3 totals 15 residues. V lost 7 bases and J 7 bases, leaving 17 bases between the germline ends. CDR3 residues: CASKKRTALNSPLHF. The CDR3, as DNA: TGTGCCAGCAAAAAACGGACAGCACTAAATTCACCCCTCCACTTT.

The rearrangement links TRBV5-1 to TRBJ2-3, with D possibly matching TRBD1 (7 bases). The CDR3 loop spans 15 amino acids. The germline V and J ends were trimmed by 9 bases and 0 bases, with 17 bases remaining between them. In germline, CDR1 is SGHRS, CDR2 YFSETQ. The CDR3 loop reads CATRRGQTSTDTQYF. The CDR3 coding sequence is TGCGCCACCCGGAGGGGGCAGACAAGCACAGATACGCAGTATTTT.

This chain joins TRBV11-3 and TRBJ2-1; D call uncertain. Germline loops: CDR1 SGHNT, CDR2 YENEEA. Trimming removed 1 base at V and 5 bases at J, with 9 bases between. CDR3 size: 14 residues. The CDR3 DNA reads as TGTGCCAGCAGCTTAGTGGCAGGCCACAATGAGCAGTTCTTC. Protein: CASSLVAGHNEQFF.

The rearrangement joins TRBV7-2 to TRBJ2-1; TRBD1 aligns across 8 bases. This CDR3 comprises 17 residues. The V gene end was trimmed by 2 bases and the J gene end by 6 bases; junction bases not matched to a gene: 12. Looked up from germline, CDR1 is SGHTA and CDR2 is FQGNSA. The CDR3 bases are TGTGCCAGCAGCTTATATAGCAGGGGGCGGGCAGTCAATGAGCAGTTCTTC. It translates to CASSLYSRGRAVNEQFF.

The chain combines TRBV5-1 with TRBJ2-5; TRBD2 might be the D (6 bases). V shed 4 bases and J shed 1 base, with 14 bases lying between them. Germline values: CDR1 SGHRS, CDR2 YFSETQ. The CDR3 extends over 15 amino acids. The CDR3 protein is CASSEAGLVQETQYF. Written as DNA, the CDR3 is TGCGCCAGCAGCGAGGCGGGACTGGTCCAAGAGACCCAGTACTTC.

CDR3 amino acids: CASYKLAGVGETQYF. The CDR3 nucleotides are TGTGCCAGCTATAAACTAGCGGGAGTCGGTGAGACCCAGTACTTC. The chain links TRBV6-5 to TRBJ2-5; 11 nucleotides line up with TRBD2. The CDR3 contains 15 residues. The germline gives CDR1 MNHEY, CDR2 SVGAGI. After removal of 8 bases from V and 5 bases from J, the junction contained 10 bases not matched to a gene.

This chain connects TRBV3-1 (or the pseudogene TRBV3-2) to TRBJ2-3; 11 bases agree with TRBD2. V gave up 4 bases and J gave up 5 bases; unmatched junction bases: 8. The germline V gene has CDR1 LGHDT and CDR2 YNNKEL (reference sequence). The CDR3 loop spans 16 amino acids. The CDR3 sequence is CASSPFSGGARDTQYF. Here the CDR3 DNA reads TGTGCCAGCAGCCCGTTTAGCGGGGGGGCCAGAGATACGCAGTATTTT.

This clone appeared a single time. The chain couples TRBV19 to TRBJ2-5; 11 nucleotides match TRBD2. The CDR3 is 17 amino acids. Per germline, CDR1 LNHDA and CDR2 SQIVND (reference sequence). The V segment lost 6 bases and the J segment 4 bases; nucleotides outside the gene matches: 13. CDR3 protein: CASSPGTLAGGGETQYF. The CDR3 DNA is TGTGCCAGTAGCCCGGGAACTCTAGCGGGAGGTGGAGAGACCCAGTACTTC.

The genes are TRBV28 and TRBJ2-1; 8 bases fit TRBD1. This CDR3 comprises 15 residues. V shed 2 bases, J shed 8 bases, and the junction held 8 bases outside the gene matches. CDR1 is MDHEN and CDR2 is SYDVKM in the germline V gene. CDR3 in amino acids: CASSLDLGQGHEQFF. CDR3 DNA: TGTGCCAGCAGTTTAGACCTCGGACAGGGCCATGAGCAGTTCTTC.

The CDR3 coding sequence is TGTGCCAGCAGCTTGGGAATAACGGTGGGGACAGGGGGCCCCGGGGAGCTGTTTTTT. Encoded protein: CASSLGITVGTGGPGELFF. The V and J genes are TRBV5-4 and TRBJ2-2, with 12 bases that match TRBD1. Germline loops: CDR1 SGHNT, CDR2 YYREEE (reference sequence). The CDR3 contains 19 residues. The J segment lost 6 bases and the V segment lost 0 bases, leaving 12 bases of the junction unmatched.

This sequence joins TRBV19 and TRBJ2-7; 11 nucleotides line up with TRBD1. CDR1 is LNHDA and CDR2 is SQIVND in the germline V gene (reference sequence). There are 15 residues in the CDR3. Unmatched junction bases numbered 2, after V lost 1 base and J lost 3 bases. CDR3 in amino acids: CASSIGTGGFYEQYF. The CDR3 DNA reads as TGTGCCAGTAGTATAGGGACAGGGGGCTTCTACGAGCAGTACTTC.

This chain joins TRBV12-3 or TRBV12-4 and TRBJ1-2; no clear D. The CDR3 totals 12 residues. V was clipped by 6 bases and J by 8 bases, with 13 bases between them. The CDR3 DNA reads TGTGCCAGCAGCATTAGACTAAAGGGCTACACCTTC. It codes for CASSIRLKGYTF.

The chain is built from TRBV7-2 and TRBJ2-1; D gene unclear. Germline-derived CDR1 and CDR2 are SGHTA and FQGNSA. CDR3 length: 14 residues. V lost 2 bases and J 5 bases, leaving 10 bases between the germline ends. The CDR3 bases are TGTGCCAGCAGCTTAATGTCTAGGCACAATGAGCAGTTCTTC. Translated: CASSLMSRHNEQFF.

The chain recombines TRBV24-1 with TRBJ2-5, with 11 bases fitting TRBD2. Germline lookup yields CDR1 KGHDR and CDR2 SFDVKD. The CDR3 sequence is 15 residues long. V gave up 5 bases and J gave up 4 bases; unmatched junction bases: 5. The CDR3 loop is CATSGGSGRGETQYF. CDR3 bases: TGTGCCACCAGTGGCGGTAGCGGGAGGGGAGAGACCCAGTACTTC.

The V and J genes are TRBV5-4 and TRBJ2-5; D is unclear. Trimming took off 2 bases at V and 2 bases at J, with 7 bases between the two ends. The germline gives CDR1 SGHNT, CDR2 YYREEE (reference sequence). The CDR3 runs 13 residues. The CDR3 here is CASSLSPQETQYF. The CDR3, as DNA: TGTGCCAGCAGCTTATCCCCACAAGAGACCCAGTACTTC.

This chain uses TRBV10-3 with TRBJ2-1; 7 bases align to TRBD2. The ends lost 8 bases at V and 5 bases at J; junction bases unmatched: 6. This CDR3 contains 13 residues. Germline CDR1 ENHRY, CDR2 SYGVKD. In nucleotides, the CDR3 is TGTGCCATCGGCGGGAGTCTCGACAATGAGCAGTTCTTC. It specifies CAIGGSLDNEQFF.

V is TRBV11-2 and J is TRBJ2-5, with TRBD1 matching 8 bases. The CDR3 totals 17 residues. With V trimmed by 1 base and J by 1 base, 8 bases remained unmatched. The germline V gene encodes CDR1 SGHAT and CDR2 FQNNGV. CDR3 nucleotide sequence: TGTGCCAGCAGCTTAGGCAGGGGCAGGGGGCCCCAAGAGACCCAGTACTTC. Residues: CASSLGRGRGPQETQYF.

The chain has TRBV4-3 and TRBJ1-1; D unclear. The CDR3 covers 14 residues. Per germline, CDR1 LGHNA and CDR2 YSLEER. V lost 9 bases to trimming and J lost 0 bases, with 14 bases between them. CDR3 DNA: TGCGCCAGAGATCCTGGCAGATTGAACACTGAAGCTTTCTTT. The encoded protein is CARDPGRLNTEAFF.

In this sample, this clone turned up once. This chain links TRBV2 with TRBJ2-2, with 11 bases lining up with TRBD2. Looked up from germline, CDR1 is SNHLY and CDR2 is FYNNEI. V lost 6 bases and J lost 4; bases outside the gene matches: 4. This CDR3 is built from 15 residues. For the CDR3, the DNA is TGTGCCAGCAGGCTCCTAGCGGGGGGCACCGGGGAGCTGTTTTTT. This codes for CASRLLAGGTGELFF.

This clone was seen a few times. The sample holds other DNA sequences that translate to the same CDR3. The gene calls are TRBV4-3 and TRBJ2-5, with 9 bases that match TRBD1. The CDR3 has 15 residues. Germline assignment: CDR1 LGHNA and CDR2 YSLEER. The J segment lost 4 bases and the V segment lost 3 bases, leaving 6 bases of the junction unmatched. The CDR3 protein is CASSHRGQGGETQYF. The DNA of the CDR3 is TGCGCCAGCAGCCACCGGGGACAGGGAGGAGAGACCCAGTACTTC.